The entry that follows covers one T cell receptor (beta chain) sequence. Its antigen is still unknown. Other DNA sequences of this sample code for an identical CDR3. This CDR3 region has 15 residues. CDR1 and CDR2 (germline): MGHRA, YSYEKL. V was shortened by 0 bases and J by 3 bases, with 9 bases between the two germline ends. The study ran its PCR with 60 Vbeta and 13 Jbeta primers. Profiled with immunoSEQ multiplex PCR; TCRdb holds only in-frame clones, not every one. The sample lists about 190,000 clones; approximately 81% were seen once. This entry belongs to a study of cytomegalovirus exposure and HLA in healthy donors. Looking at the study overall: In a previous analysis, 117 million unique TCR beta sequences were found from roughly 180 million T cells. Early on, a data release was issued that held roughly 84 million unique TCRs from HLA-typed donors.

Whole-study findings and limits: In vitro data verified a few CMV-associated chains as specific for CMV antigens. Most TCR sequences were uncommon, yet certain public TCRs appeared in many donors.

Specimen: PBMCs. This chain links TRBV4-1 with TRBJ2-1, with D unresolved. This sequence originates from a woman in her late teens or twenties in good health and CMV-seropositive. CDR3 protein: CASSQEGSSYNEQFF. In DNA form, the CDR3 reads TGCGCCAGCAGCCAAGAGGGCAGTAGCTACAATGAGCAGTTCTTC.